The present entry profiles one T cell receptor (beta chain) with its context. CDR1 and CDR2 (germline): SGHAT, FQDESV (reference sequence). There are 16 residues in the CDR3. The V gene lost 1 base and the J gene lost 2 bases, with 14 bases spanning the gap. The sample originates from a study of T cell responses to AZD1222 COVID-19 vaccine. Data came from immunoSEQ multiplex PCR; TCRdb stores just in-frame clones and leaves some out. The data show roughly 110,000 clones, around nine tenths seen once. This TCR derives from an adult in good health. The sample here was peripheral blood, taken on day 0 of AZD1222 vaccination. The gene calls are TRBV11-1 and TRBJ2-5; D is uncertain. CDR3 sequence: CASSLDPNRAQETQYF. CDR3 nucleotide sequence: TGTGCCAGCAGCTTAGATCCTAACCGGGCGCAAGAGACCCAGTACTTC.